Sequencing of this T cell receptor delta chain was carried out in a study of gamma-delta T cells after stem cell transplantation. TCRdb made new clone calls on the RT-PCR reads using CATT. Of 2,500 to 3,000 delta-chain clones in the sample, roughly 9% were seen once. To note about this clone: Since a much larger clone is just one base distant, this may be a read error.

There are 20 residues in the CDR3. From germline, CDR1 is TSWWSYY and CDR2 QGS. Source material: gamma-delta T cells. The receptor was isolated from a human donor. It is not recorded whose cells these are; they may come from a transplant donor. This chain connects TRDV1 to TRDJ1; 10 nucleotides agree with TRDD3. The DNA of the CDR3 is TGTGCTCTTGGGGAACTGGGAATGGGGGATACCCTCCAGTACACCGTTAAACTCATCTTT. Translation: CALGELGMGDTLQYTVKLIF.